This entry lists 5 T cell receptor beta chains sequenced from one sample in a study of STAT3 mutations in large granular lymphocyte leukemia. Study-wide results and limits: At least one immunodominant TCR beta clonotype appeared in every T-cell large granular lymphocyte leukemia patient.

This table comes from immunoSEQ multiplex PCR, and its TCRdb copy is limited to in-frame clones, with some not included. The table has around 4,000 clones, about 80% seen once; the top ten hold about 86%. These receptors have no identified antigens. The sequenced material came from peripheral blood mononuclear cells. The receptor source for this set is a boy between 10 and 17 years old with T-cell large granular lymphocyte leukemia. Some clones in this sample may be carry-over from other donors' samples.

The chain uses TRBV6-1 and TRBJ2-7; the D gene is possibly TRBD1 (6 bases). CDR1 is MNHNS and CDR2 is SASEGT in the germline V gene. Trimming pared 4 bases from V and 0 bases from J, leaving 13 bases between. This CDR3 contains 15 residues. This CDR3 is CASSVQGSSSYEQYF. DNA of the CDR3: TGTGCCAGCAGTGTTCAGGGGAGTAGCTCCTACGAGCAGTACTTC.

The V and J genes are TRBV6-1 and TRBJ2-4, with TRBD2 matching 9 bases. The CDR3 covers 17 residues. Germline V gene sequence: CDR1 MNHNS, CDR2 SASEGT. Trimming cost V 4 bases and J 4 bases; bases outside gene matches: 11. CDR3: CASSVGREGSPKNIQYF. In DNA, the CDR3 is TGTGCCAGCAGTGTGGGGCGGGAGGGCTCCCCAAAAAACATTCAGTACTTC.

The V and J genes are TRBV9 and TRBJ1-5, with D tentatively TRBD1 (5 bases). Germline V gives CDR1 SGDLS, CDR2 YYNGEE. CDR3 length: 15 amino acids. V shed 0 bases and J shed 2 bases, with 9 bases lying between them. The CDR3 DNA follows: TGTGCCAGCAGCGTAGCAGGGTTGGGCAATCAGCCCCAGCATTTT. Translated: CASSVAGLGNQPQHF.

The chain joins TRBV5-1 to TRBJ2-5; D uncertain. The germline V gene encodes CDR1 SGHRS and CDR2 YFSETQ. The CDR3 is made up of 15 amino acids. Trimming shortened V by 2 bases and J by 4 bases, and 15 bases separated the two germline ends. The CDR3: CASSFSPTDGETQYF. In nucleotides, the CDR3 is TGCGCCAGCAGCTTCTCCCCCACTGACGGAGAGACCCAGTACTTC.

The genes are TRBV13 and TRBJ2-7; 9 bases map to TRBD2. The CDR3 totals 15 residues. Germline lookup yields CDR1 PRHDT and CDR2 FYEKMQ (reference sequence). V trimming: 5 bases; J trimming: 6 bases; junction bases outside the gene matches: 11. The CDR3 reads CASSRGMGLAGEQYF. The CDR3 bases are TGTGCCAGCAGCCGGGGAATGGGACTAGCAGGCGAGCAGTACTTC.